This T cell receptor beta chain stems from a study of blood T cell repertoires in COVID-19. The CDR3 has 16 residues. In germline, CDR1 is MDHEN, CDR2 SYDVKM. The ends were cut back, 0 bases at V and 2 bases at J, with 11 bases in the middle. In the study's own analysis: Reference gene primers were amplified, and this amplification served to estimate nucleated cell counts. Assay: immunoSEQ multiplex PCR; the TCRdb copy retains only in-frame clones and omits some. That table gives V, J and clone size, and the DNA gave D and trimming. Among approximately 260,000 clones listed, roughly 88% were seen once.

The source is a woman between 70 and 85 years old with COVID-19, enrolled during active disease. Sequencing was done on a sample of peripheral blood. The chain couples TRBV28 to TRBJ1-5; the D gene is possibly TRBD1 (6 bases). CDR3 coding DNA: TGTGCCAGCAGTTTATGGGGAGGGGGTGGCAATCAGCCCCAGCATTTT. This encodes CASSLWGGGGNQPQHF.